This T cell receptor (beta chain) was recovered during a study of blood T cells in healthy people across ages. This CDR3 comprises 13 residues. Germline V gene data show CDR1 as SEHNR and CDR2 as FQNEAQ (reference sequence). Trimming pared 0 bases from V and 8 bases from J, leaving 8 bases between. General study results and limits: Estimates based on one million T cells were treated as lower bounds.

The sample holds a few counts of this clonotype. Antigen unknown. A sample-barcoded 5' primer and a J-beta primer mix were used in a second PCR of roughly 6 to 11 cycles. Each CDR3 protein gets one entry after TCRdb re-called the 5' RACE reads with MiXCR. The sample yields about 1 million distinct CDR3 sequences, more than 40% seen once. This receptor was taken from a woman aged 55 to 70 in good health. V usage is TRBV7-9 and J usage is TRBJ1-3; D is unresolved. What was sequenced was blood. CDR3 sequence reads: CASSLAGSDTIYF. CDR3 coding DNA: TGTGCCAGCAGCTTAGCGGGGTCGGACACCATATATTTT.